This entry lists 3 T cell receptor beta chains sequenced from one sample in a study of STAT5B mutations in CD4+ large granular lymphocyte leukemia. Sequencing was performed with immunoSEQ multiplex PCR; in TCRdb, only in-frame clones are kept and a portion is missing. The data show fewer than 35,000 clones, roughly 71% seen once. Sequenced input: CD4+ T cells from blood buffy coats. These receptors were collected from a human donor in good health.

This clone is a singleton in its sample. The V and J genes are TRBV10-2 and TRBJ1-4; weak D call: TRBD1 (5 bases). CDR3 size: 14 residues. Looked up from germline, CDR1 is WSHSY and CDR2 is SAAADI. V gave up 6 bases and J gave up 4 bases, with 12 bases separating them. As DNA, the CDR3 is TGCGCCAGCAGAGGCGCGGGGGGTAATGAAAAACTGTTTTTT. It codes for CASRGAGGNEKLFF.

The V call is TRBV4-3, the J call TRBJ1-4; a weak D match, TRBD1 (5 bases). Germline V lookup: CDR1 LGHNA, CDR2 YSLEER. V lost 3 bases to trimming and J lost 3 bases, with 17 bases between them. There are 17 residues in the CDR3. The CDR3 DNA reads as TGCGCCAGCAGCCAGCAGGGAGTTGGGTTGGCTAATGAAAAACTGTTTTTT. It codes for CASSQQGVGLANEKLFF.

The table lists this clone with a count of one. The chain uses TRBV9 and TRBJ1-2; D is possibly TRBD1 (6 bases). This CDR3 is 17 amino acids long. V was pared by 0 bases and J by 4 bases, with 19 bases between. Germline CDR1 is SGDLS and CDR2 is YYNGEE. CDR3 sequence (DNA): TGTGCCAGCAGCGTAGGCGGGGGCGTTCTCGCTAGCTATGGCTACACCTTC. Its protein is CASSVGGGVLASYGYTF.